This passage covers 26 T cell receptor beta chains from one sample sequenced in a study of metastatic and nonmetastatic thyroid tumors. No treatment of any kind had been given to any patient before thyroid surgery. TCRdb re-called the PCR reads with MiXCR. The sample contains some 90,000 clones, 8.6% of which appear only once. Material: blood. The source is a female donor with papillary thyroid cancer or a benign thyroid nodule (not recorded which). Some clones in this sample may be carry-over from other donors' samples.

Many counts were recorded for this clone. J is TRBJ1-1 and V is TRBV27; D gene uncertain. This CDR3 is 13 amino acids long. Trimming stripped 6 bases from V and 1 base from J, with 9 bases between. Per germline, CDR1 MNHEY and CDR2 SMNVEV (reference sequence). This CDR3 reads CASRRRENTEAFF. CDR3 coding DNA: TGTGCCAGCAGGCGACGAGAGAACACTGAAGCTTTCTTT.

This clone was seen many times. The rearrangement links TRBV14 to TRBJ1-2; tentatively, D is TRBD1 (6 bases). Germline V CDR1 and CDR2: SGHDN, FVKESK. This CDR3 has 13 residues. V was cut by 0 bases and J by 7 bases, with 9 bases left in between. The CDR3 here is CASSQDRGSGYTF. The CDR3 nucleotides are TGTGCCAGCAGCCAAGACAGGGGAAGTGGCTACACCTTC.

A word on this clone: A much larger clone lies one base from this, so it may be a read error. The J gene is TRBJ2-5, the V gene TRBV5-1; 9 nucleotides match TRBD1. The germline V gene encodes CDR1 SGHRS and CDR2 YFSETQ. The CDR3 spans 12 residues. In DNA form, the CDR3 reads TGCACCAGTGGGACAGGGTCCGAGACCCAGTACTTC. It codes for CTSGTGSETQYF.

About this clone: This clone may be a read error of a much larger clone one base away. The chain uses TRBV7-2 and TRBJ2-7; D assignment may be TRBD1 or TRBD2 (6 bases each). The CDR3 contains 15 residues. Germline values: CDR1 SGHTA, CDR2 FQGNSA. Trimming removed 1 base at V and 2 bases at J, with 12 bases between. Here the CDR3 reads CASSLEGGYAYEQYF. The CDR3, as DNA: TGTGCCAGCAGCTTAGAGGGGGGCTACGCCTACGAGCAGTACTTC. The whole variable domain, filled in from reference TRBV7-2 and TRBJ2-7, reads GAGVSQSPSNKVTEKGKDVELRCDPISGHTALYWYRQSLGQGLEFLIYFQGNSAPDKSGLPSDRFSAERTGGSVSTLTIQRTQQEDSAVYLCASSLEGGYAYEQYFGPGTRLTVT.

There are a few counts of this clone. The J gene is TRBJ1-2, the V gene TRBV10-3; 9 bases are a match to TRBD1. The CDR3 has 14 residues. The V gene's germline CDR1 is ENHRY and CDR2 SYGVKD. With V trimmed by 6 bases and J by 9 bases, 11 bases remained unmatched. The CDR3 reads CAISEGQGASSYTF. The CDR3 coding sequence is TGTGCCATCAGCGAGGGACAGGGCGCCTCAAGCTACACCTTC.

In its sample, this clone was seen many times. The CDR3 loop reads CASSSRQNMVDTEAFF. The DNA of the CDR3 is TGTGCCAGCAGCTCGAGACAGAATATGGTGGACACTGAAGCTTTCTTT. The chain is built from TRBV11-1 and TRBJ1-1, with D possibly TRBD1 on 5 matching bases. Trimming left V 4 bases short and J 3 bases short, with 18 bases between. CDR3 length equals 16 residues. Germline-derived CDR1 and CDR2 are SGHAT and FQDESV (reference sequence).

This clone was recorded at least ten times. This sequence joins TRBV7-6 and TRBJ2-2; 7 bases match TRBD2. The CDR3 consists of 16 residues. The V and J ends lost 2 bases and 2 bases, in that order; junction bases with no gene match: 5. CDR1 is SGHVS, CDR2 FNYEAQ, per germline. CDR3: CASSLSRLANTGELFF. The CDR3 nucleotides read TGTGCCAGCAGCTTATCCCGACTAGCTAACACCGGGGAGCTGTTTTTT.

Worth noting for this clone: A much larger clone lies one base from this, so it may be a read error. J is TRBJ2-5 and V is TRBV6-2 or TRBV6-3, with D possibly being TRBD1 (5 bases). Germline V gives CDR1 MNHEY, CDR2 SVGEGT. The CDR3 loop spans 14 amino acids. CDR3 amino acids: CASQPTGPEETQYF. The CDR3 DNA reads TGTGCCAGCCAACCTACAGGTCCCGAAGAGACACAGTACTTC.

The chain carries TRBV3-1 and TRBJ2-4; tentatively, D is TRBD1 or TRBD2 (5 bases each). The CDR3 spans 17 residues. V was cut by 1 base and J by 1 base, with 14 bases left in between. Germline CDR1 LGHDT, CDR2 YNNKEL (reference sequence). CDR3 nucleotides: TGTGCCAGCAGCCAAGTAAGTGGGGGTACGGCCAAAAACATTCAGTACTTC. Protein product: CASSQVSGGTAKNIQYF.

The V call is TRBV12-3 or TRBV12-4, the J call TRBJ2-7; D is perhaps TRBD1 (6 bases). CDR3 length equals 15 residues. V lost 5 bases to trimming and J lost 4 bases, with 18 bases between them. The CDR3 nucleotides read TGTGCCAGCAGTCCCCTGCCGGGACAAAAGTACGAGCAGTACTTC. Translating gives CASSPLPGQKYEQYF.

This clone was observed at least ten times. The chain joins TRBV11-1 to TRBJ2-7; no clear D. The CDR3 runs to 14 residues. The ends were cut back, 2 bases at V and 7 bases at J, with 15 bases in the middle. The V gene's germline CDR1 is SGHAT and CDR2 FQDESV (reference sequence). Written as DNA, the CDR3 is TGTGCCAGCAGCTTAAACTCCGGTCCGACGGAGCAGTACTTC. Its translation: CASSLNSGPTEQYF.

This clone was observed at least ten times. This rearrangement joins TRBV15 to TRBJ1-3; 9 bases line up with TRBD1. Per germline, CDR1 LNHNV and CDR2 YYDKDF (reference sequence). The CDR3 consists of 16 residues. Trimming took 3 bases from V and 8 from J; bases not matched to a gene: 11. Here the CDR3 DNA reads TGTGCCACCAGCAGGAGGTCCGGGACAGGGAGGGACACCATATATTTT. Its protein product is CATSRRSGTGRDTIYF.

This clone was observed at least ten times. The rearrangement uses TRBV12-3 or TRBV12-4 and TRBJ2-7, with D perhaps TRBD1 (6 bases). The CDR3 spans 14 residues. The V and J ends lost 6 bases and 6 bases respectively, with 18 bases between them. CDR3 residues: CASSPSHWGLEQYF. CDR3 nucleotide sequence: TGTGCCAGCAGCCCCTCCCATTGGGGGCTCGAGCAGTACTTC.

The V and J genes are TRBV3-1 and TRBJ1-2; D may be TRBD1 (6 bases). V was cut by 4 bases and J by 3 bases, with 9 bases left in between. The V gene's germline CDR1 is LGHDT and CDR2 YNNKEL (reference sequence). The CDR3 is 13 amino acids. DNA for the CDR3: TGTGCCAGCAGCCCCGGACAGTACTATGGCTACACCTTC. It specifies CASSPGQYYGYTF.

This clone was detected many times. The chain employs TRBV12-3 or TRBV12-4 and TRBJ2-1; D call uncertain. V shed 8 bases and J shed 8 bases, with 10 bases lying between them. The CDR3 sequence is 11 residues long. The DNA for the CDR3 is TGTGCCAGCTCTTCCTTCCATGAGCAGTTCTTC. Encoded protein: CASSSFHEQFF.

In this sample, this clone turned up many times. This CDR3 is also generated by other DNA sequences in the sample. The chain combines TRBV9 with TRBJ2-5; the D gene is possibly TRBD2 (6 bases). CDR1 and CDR2 from the germline V gene are SGDLS and YYNGEE. The CDR3 is 15 amino acids. Trimming removed 4 bases at V and 3 bases at J, with 16 bases between. This chain's CDR3 is CASSPPRGGKETQYF. In DNA form, the CDR3 reads TGTGCCAGCAGCCCCCCTAGGGGCGGGAAAGAGACCCAGTACTTC.

This clone occurred many times. The rearrangement joins TRBV5-1 to TRBJ2-2, with 7 bases lining up with TRBD2. The V gene end was trimmed by 1 base and the J gene end by 1 base; junction bases not matched to a gene: 7. The CDR3 spans 17 residues. Germline lookup yields CDR1 SGHRS and CDR2 YFSETQ. Here the CDR3 DNA reads TGCGCCAGCAGCTTGTCTGGTAGCGGGCTGAACACCGGGGAGCTGTTTTTT. Encoded protein: CASSLSGSGLNTGELFF. The full variable domain, completed using reference TRBV5-1 and TRBJ2-2, is KAGVTQTPRYLIKTRGQQVTLSCSPISGHRSVSWYQQTPGQGLQFLFEYFSETQRNKGNFPGRFSGRQFSNSRSEMNVSTLELGDSALYLCASSLSGSGLNTGELFFGEGSRLTVL.

This clone was recorded at least ten times. The chain combines TRBV4-2 with TRBJ2-4, with TRBD2 matching 13 bases. CDR3 length equals 20 residues. CDR1 is LGHNA, CDR2 YNFKEQ, per germline. The J segment lost 0 bases and the V segment lost 1 base, leaving 9 bases of the junction unmatched. The CDR3, as DNA: TGTGCCAGCAGCCAAGTCACCATGACTAGCGGGGGGCGAGCCAAAAACATTCAGTACTTC. Translation: CASSQVTMTSGGRAKNIQYF.

About this clone itself: The junction does not match germline at one end; this may be a read error. The chain employs TRBV20-1 and TRBJ2-2, with 11 bases identical to TRBD2. The CDR3 extends over 18 amino acids. Germline V CDR1 and CDR2: DFQATT, SNEGSKA (reference sequence). CDR3 sequence: CSARDPASGGIGTGEPFF. The CDR3 nucleotides read TGCAGTGCTAGAGATCCGGCTAGCGGGGGGATTGGCACCGGGGAGCCGTTTTTT.

The V and J genes are TRBV5-1 and TRBJ2-3; D unclear. Germline V gene lookup returns CDR1 SGHRS and CDR2 YFSETQ. The CDR3 is 16 residues long. V lost 0 bases to trimming and J lost 3 bases, with 14 bases between them. This CDR3 reads CASSLAIRALTDTQYF. CDR3 bases: TGCGCCAGCAGCTTGGCCATCCGGGCGTTAACAGATACGCAGTATTTT. Full variable domain (outside the CDR3, taken from reference TRBV5-1 and TRBJ2-3): KAGVTQTPRYLIKTRGQQVTLSCSPISGHRSVSWYQQTPGQGLQFLFEYFSETQRNKGNFPGRFSGRQFSNSRSEMNVSTLELGDSALYLCASSLAIRALTDTQYFGPGTRLTVL.

This clone was seen many times. The chain is built from TRBV7-9 and TRBJ1-5; D not certain. CDR1 is SEHNR, CDR2 FQNEAQ, per germline (reference sequence). The CDR3 is 14 residues long. The V gene lost 4 bases and the J gene lost 5 bases, with 12 bases spanning the gap. The CDR3 nucleotides read TGTGCCAGCAGCTCCTACAATGAACATCAGCCCCAGCATTTT. Translation gives CASSSYNEHQPQHF.

In this sample, this clone turned up many times. V gene TRBV7-3 combines with J gene TRBJ2-2, with D uncertain. CDR1 SGHTA and CDR2 FQGTGA come from the germline V gene. V was shortened by 1 base and J by 3 bases, with 15 bases between the two germline ends. This CDR3 comprises 17 residues. The CDR3 reads CASSLRSLGRYTGELFF. The CDR3 DNA reads TGTGCCAGCAGCTTAAGAAGCCTGGGCAGATACACCGGGGAGCTGTTTTTT.

The chain carries TRBV2 and TRBJ2-2; 10 positions match TRBD2. Germline loops: CDR1 SNHLY, CDR2 FYNNEI. J lost 3 bases, V lost 2 bases, and 12 bases had no gene match. The CDR3 is made up of 19 amino acids. The CDR3 nucleotides are TGTGCCAGCAGTGAAATGTGGCTAGCGGGGGCCGGGGACACCGGGGAGCTGTTTTTT. This codes for CASSEMWLAGAGDTGELFF.

This clone was seen only a few times. A much larger clonotype is one base distant, so this may be a read error. The genes are TRBV29-1 and TRBJ1-1; no clear D gene. Germline V gives CDR1 SQVTM, CDR2 ANQGSEA. V shed 5 bases and J shed 10 bases, with 14 bases lying between them. CDR3 size: 11 residues. CDR3 DNA: TGCAGCGTTCCCAGTGGAGGTAGAGCTTTCTTT. Protein sequence: CSVPSGGRAFF. The whole variable domain, remainder taken from reference TRBV29-1 and TRBJ1-1, is SAVISQKPSRDICQRGTSLTIQCQVDSQVTMMFWYRQQPGQSLTLIATANQGSEATYESGFVIDKFPISRPNLTFSTLTVSNMSPEDSSIYLCSVPSGGRAFFGQGTRLTVV.

This clone is labeled medium-sized (0.01 to 0.1%). The rearrangement links TRBV27 to TRBJ1-1, with 10 bases identical to TRBD1. The CDR3 length is 15 residues. Germline loops: CDR1 MNHEY, CDR2 SMNVEV (reference sequence). Trimming took 8 bases from V and 10 from J; bases not matched to a gene: 16. CDR3 loop: CASGERQGATVGAFF. The CDR3 DNA reads as TGTGCCAGCGGCGAGCGACAGGGGGCCACTGTGGGAGCTTTCTTT.

This clone was counted ten times or more. This chain connects TRBV28 to TRBJ2-7, with TRBD1 matching over 9 bases. The V segment lost 6 bases and the J segment 4 bases; nucleotides outside the gene matches: 10. The CDR3 runs 15 residues. Germline CDR1 and CDR2: MDHEN and SYDVKM. The CDR3 nucleotides read TGTGCCAGCAGGCGCGGACAGGGGACAACTTACGAGCAGTACTTC. Translation: CASRRGQGTTYEQYF.